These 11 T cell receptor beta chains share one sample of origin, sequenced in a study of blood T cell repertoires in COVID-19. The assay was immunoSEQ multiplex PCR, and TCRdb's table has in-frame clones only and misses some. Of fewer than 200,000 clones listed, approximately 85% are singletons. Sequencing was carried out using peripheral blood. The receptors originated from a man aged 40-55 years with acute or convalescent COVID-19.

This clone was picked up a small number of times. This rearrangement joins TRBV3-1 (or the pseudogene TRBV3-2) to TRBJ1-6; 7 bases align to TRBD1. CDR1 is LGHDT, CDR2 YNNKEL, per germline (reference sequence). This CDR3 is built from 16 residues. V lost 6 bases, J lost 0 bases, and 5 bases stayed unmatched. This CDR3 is CASRKTGSSYNSPLHF. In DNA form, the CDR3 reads TGTGCCAGCAGAAAGACAGGGAGCTCCTATAATTCACCCCTCCACTTT.

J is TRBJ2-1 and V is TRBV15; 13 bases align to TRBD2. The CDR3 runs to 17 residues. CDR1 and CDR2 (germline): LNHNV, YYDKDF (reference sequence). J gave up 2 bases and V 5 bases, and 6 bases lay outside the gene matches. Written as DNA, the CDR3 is TGTGCCACCAGCGGACTAGCGGGGGCCTCGCCCTACAATGAGCAGTTCTTC. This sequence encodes CATSGLAGASPYNEQFF.

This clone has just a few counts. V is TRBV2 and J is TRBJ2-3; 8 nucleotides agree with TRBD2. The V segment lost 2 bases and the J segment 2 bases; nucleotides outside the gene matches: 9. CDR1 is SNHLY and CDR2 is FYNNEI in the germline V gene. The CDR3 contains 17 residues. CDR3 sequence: CASSELGTRGATDTQYF. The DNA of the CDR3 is TGTGCCAGCAGTGAACTAGGGACTAGGGGGGCCACAGATACGCAGTATTTT.

CDR3 DNA sequence: TGTGCCAGCAGCCCGCTCCGGGACAGGGGGCTGGTCACTGAAGCTTTCTTT. Protein: CASSPLRDRGLVTEAFF. This sequence joins TRBV5-4 and TRBJ1-1; 12 nucleotides align to TRBD1. The ends lost 4 bases at V and 4 bases at J; junction bases unmatched: 11. The CDR3 loop spans 17 amino acids. CDR1 is SGHNT and CDR2 is YYREEE in the germline V gene (reference sequence).

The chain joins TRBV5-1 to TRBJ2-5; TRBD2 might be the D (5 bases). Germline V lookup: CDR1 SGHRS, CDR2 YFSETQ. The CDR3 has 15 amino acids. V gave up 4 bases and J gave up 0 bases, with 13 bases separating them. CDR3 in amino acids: CASSPSGLYQETQYF. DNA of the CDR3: TGCGCCAGCAGCCCGAGCGGACTGTACCAAGAGACCCAGTACTTC.

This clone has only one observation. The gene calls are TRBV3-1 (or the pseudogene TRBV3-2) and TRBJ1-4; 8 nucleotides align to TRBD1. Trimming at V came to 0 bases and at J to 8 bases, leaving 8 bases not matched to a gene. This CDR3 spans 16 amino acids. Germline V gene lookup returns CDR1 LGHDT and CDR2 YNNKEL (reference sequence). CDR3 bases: TGTGCCAGCAGCCAAGATCTGGGACAGGCACGAGAAAAACTGTTTTTT. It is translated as CASSQDLGQAREKLFF.

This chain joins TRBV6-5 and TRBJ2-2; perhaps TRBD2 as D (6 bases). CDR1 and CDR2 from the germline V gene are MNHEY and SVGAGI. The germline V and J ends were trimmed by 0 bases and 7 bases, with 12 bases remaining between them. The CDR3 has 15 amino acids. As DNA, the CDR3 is TGTGCCAGCAGTTACTCATCGGGGGTTGGCGGGGAGCTGTTTTTT. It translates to CASSYSSGVGGELFF.

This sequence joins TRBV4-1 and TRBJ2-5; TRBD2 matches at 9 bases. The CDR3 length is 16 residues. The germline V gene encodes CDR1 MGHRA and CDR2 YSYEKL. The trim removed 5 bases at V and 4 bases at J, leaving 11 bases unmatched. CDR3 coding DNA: TGCGCCAGCAGCTCGAACCTCGCGGGGGGGCGAGAGACCCAGTACTTC. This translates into CASSSNLAGGRETQYF.

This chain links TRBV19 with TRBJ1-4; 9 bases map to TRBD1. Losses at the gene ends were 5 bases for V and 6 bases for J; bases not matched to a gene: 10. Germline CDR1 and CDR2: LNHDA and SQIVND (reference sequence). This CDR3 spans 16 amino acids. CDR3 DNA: TGTGCCAGTAGTTTCGGCCGGGACAGGGAGGATGAAAAACTGTTTTTT. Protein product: CASSFGRDREDEKLFF. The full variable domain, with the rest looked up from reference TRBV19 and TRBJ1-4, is DGGITQSPKYLFRKEGQNVTLSCEQNLNHDAMYWYRQDPGQGLRLIYYSQIVNDFQKGDIAEGYSVSREKKESFPLTVTSAQKNPTAFYLCASSFGRDREDEKLFFGSGTQLSVL.

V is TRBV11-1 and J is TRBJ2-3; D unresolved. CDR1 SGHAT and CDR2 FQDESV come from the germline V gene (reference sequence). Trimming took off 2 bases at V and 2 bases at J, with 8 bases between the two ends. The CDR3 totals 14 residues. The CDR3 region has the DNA TGTGCCAGCAGCTTAAGTCAGGCCACAGATACGCAGTATTTT. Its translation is CASSLSQATDTQYF.

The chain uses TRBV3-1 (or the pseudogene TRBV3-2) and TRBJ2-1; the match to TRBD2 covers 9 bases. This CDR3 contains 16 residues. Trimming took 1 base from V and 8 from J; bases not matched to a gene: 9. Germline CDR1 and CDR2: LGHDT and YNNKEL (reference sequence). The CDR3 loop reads CASSQGGGGDLDEQFF. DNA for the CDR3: TGTGCCAGCAGCCAAGGCGGCGGGGGGGATCTGGATGAGCAGTTCTTC.